This is a list of T cell receptor beta chains from one sample in a study of T-cell reconstitution after alpha-beta-depleted transplantation in children. TCRdb reprocessed the PCR reads with MiXCR, giving one entry per CDR3 protein. The sample has more than 250,000 distinct CDR3 sequences; nearly 10% are singletons. Material: PBMCs from the stem cell graft donor, obtained from the stem cell graft. Receptor source: a human donor who donated a stem cell graft to a child with SCID. Both conserved end residues are part of each CDR3. A D gene is named only where the DNA matches it firmly. Clone sizes are given selectively: once, few, many, or a class where the clone is expanded.

V: TRBV12-3/TRBV12-4
size: many
D: .
J: TRBJ1-6
CDR3: CASTEQPNSPLHF
DNA: TGTGCCAGCACCGAGCAGCCAAATTCACCCCTCCACTTT

V: TRBV4-2
size: .
D: .
J: TRBJ2-2
CDR3: CASSQYVGANTGELFF
DNA: TGTGCCAGCAGCCAATATGTGGGGGCGAACACCGGGGAGCTGTTTTTT

V: TRBV9
size: few
D: .
J: TRBJ2-6
CDR3: CASSIESPGANVLTF
DNA: TGTGCCAGCAGCATAGAATCGCCTGGGGCCAACGTCCTGACTTTC

V: TRBV20-1
size: few
D: TRBD1
J: TRBJ1-6
CDR3: CSALGQAGSPLHF
DNA: TGCAGTGCTTTGGGACAGGCAGGGTCACCCCTCCACTTT

V: TRBV12-3/TRBV12-4
size: few
D: TRBD1
J: TRBJ1-2
CDR3: CASSPWEGARGYTF
DNA: TGTGCCAGCAGCCCATGGGAGGGGGCGCGTGGCTACACCTTC

V: TRBV4-1
size: few
D: TRBD2
J: TRBJ2-7
CDR3: CASSHDYPSGRTYEQYF
DNA: TGCGCCAGCAGCCACGACTACCCTAGCGGGAGAACCTACGAGCAGTACTTC

V: TRBV24-1
size: .
D: TRBD1
J: TRBJ2-3
CDR3: CATSVGQGPADTQYF
DNA: TGTGCCACCAGTGTTGGACAGGGGCCCGCAGATACGCAGTATTTT

V: TRBV18
size: .
D: TRBD1
J: TRBJ2-7
CDR3: CASSPSDRAYEQYF
DNA: TGTGCCAGCTCACCATCCGACAGGGCCTACGAGCAGTACTTC

V: TRBV7-9
size: .
D: .
J: TRBJ1-5
CDR3: CASSPMTGGSNQPQHF
DNA: TGTGCCAGCAGCCCGATGACAGGCGGTAGCAATCAGCCCCAGCATTTT

V: TRBV4-1
size: .
D: TRBD1
J: TRBJ2-2
CDR3: CASSQWTGATGELFF
DNA: TGCGCCAGCAGCCAATGGACAGGGGCCACCGGGGAGCTGTTTTTT

V: TRBV20-1
size: .
D: TRBD1
J: TRBJ1-5
CDR3: CSGTGEGYSNQPQHF
DNA: TGCAGTGGGACAGGGGAGGGCTATAGCAATCAGCCCCAGCATTTT

V: TRBV15
size: .
D: TRBD2
J: TRBJ2-5
CDR3: CATSRNPADSGGQETQYF
DNA: TGTGCCACCAGCAGAAATCCCGCAGATAGCGGGGGGCAAGAGACCCAGTACTTC

V: TRBV5-1
size: few
D: TRBD1
J: TRBJ1-4
CDR3: CASSFAGGNEKLFF
DNA: TGCGCCAGCAGCTTCGCAGGGGGGAATGAAAAACTGTTTTTT

V: TRBV7-2
size: .
D: TRBD2
J: TRBJ2-1
CDR3: CASRAVGGLAANEQFF
DNA: TGTGCCAGCAGGGCGGTAGGGGGACTAGCGGCCAATGAGCAGTTCTTC

V: TRBV2
size: .
D: TRBD1
J: TRBJ2-7
CDR3: CASRPGQVYSEQYF
DNA: TGTGCCAGCAGGCCCGGACAGGTATATAGCGAGCAGTACTTC

V: TRBV4-1
size: .
D: TRBD1
J: TRBJ2-1
CDR3: CASSQEGSGGPYNEQFF
DNA: TGCGCCAGCAGCCAAGAAGGTTCAGGGGGCCCCTACAATGAGCAGTTCTTC

V: TRBV10-3
size: few
D: TRBD2
J: TRBJ2-1
CDR3: CAIGVAGDNEQFF
DNA: TGTGCCATCGGGGTAGCGGGGGACAATGAGCAGTTCTTC

V: TRBV27
size: few
D: TRBD2
J: TRBJ2-7
CDR3: CASSRREAYEQYF
DNA: TGTGCCAGCAGTCGGCGGGAGGCCTACGAGCAGTACTTC

V: TRBV7-2
size: few
D: TRBD1
J: TRBJ2-7
CDR3: CASSPVGTGLPSEQYF
DNA: TGTGCCAGCAGCCCTGTCGGGACAGGGCTTCCCTCCGAGCAGTACTTC

V: TRBV7-6
size: .
D: .
J: TRBJ2-3
CDR3: CASQVLPGVTDTQYF
DNA: TGTGCCAGTCAGGTCTTACCGGGAGTCACAGATACGCAGTATTTT

V: TRBV20-1
size: few
D: .
J: TRBJ1-5
CDR3: CSARGLDRFNQPQHF
DNA: TGCAGTGCTAGAGGGCTCGACAGATTCAATCAGCCCCAGCATTTT

V: TRBV3-1
size: few
D: .
J: TRBJ2-1
CDR3: CASSQARLRGLYNEQFF
DNA: TGTGCCAGCAGCCAAGCCCGACTAAGGGGCCTCTACAATGAGCAGTTCTTC

V: TRBV20-1
size: .
D: .
J: TRBJ1-6
CDR3: CSARDFDREISPLHF
DNA: TGCAGTGCTAGAGATTTCGACAGAGAAATTTCACCCCTCCACTTT

V: TRBV2
size: few
D: .
J: TRBJ2-7
CDR3: CASRSTVKYEQYF
DNA: TGTGCCAGCAGATCGACAGTCAAATACGAGCAGTACTTC

V: TRBV6-5
size: few
D: TRBD1
J: TRBJ1-4
CDR3: CASSMVQGSEKLFF
DNA: TGTGCCAGCAGCATGGTACAGGGGAGTGAAAAACTGTTTTTT

V: TRBV10-3
size: .
D: .
J: TRBJ2-5
CDR3: CAISELGGLGETQYF
DNA: TGTGCCATCAGTGAGTTAGGAGGTCTTGGGGAGACCCAGTACTTC

V: TRBV6-5
size: .
D: TRBD1
J: TRBJ2-1
CDR3: CASSSQGALYNEQFF
DNA: TGTGCCAGCAGTTCACAGGGGGCCCTTTACAATGAGCAGTTCTTC